This T cell receptor beta chain is drawn from a study of shared clonotypes between healthy human individuals. Study details: Each donor had three CD4 naive, three CD4 memory, two CD8 naive and one CD8 memory plate.

Sorted-subset replicate PCR reactions were performed with 200 ng DNA, corresponding to 30,000 to 35,000 T cell genomes. Sequencing was performed with immunoSEQ multiplex PCR; in TCRdb, only in-frame clones are kept and a portion is missing. The sample has 550,000 to 750,000 clones, about 90% seen once. CDR3 size: 12 residues. Trimming left V 4 bases short and J 4 bases short, with 5 bases between. Germline CDR1 is SEHNR and CDR2 is FQNEAQ (reference sequence). Comment on this clone: In the same sample, other DNA sequences code for this CDR3.

As defined, naive CD8 cells were CD45RO-negative and positively selected for CCR7, with terminally differentiated effector memory CD45RA+ cells excluded. The V call is TRBV7-9, the J call TRBJ1-5; no firm D call. The sequenced sample consisted of naive CD8+ T cells sorted from blood. This sequence was found in a man aged 25 to 40 in good health. CDR3 protein: CASSSPNQPQHF. The DNA of the CDR3 is TGTGCCAGCAGCTCCCCTAATCAGCCCCAGCATTTT.